These 20 T cell receptor beta chains were sequenced from one sample in a study of T cells after yellow fever vaccination. In TCRdb, the 5' RACE reads were re-called with MiXCR into one record per CDR3 protein. The table lists about 340,000 distinct CDR3 sequences, approximately 12% of them singletons. Sequenced here: CD4+ T cells sorted from PBMCs, sampled 15 days after the yellow fever booster vaccination. The receptors originated from a man aged 18-30 years who received the YFV17D yellow fever vaccine.

This chain joins TRBV4-3 and TRBJ2-3; 11 positions match TRBD2. The germline V gene encodes CDR1 LGHNA and CDR2 YSLEER. CDR3 length: 15 amino acids. The ends lost 1 base at V and 5 bases at J; junction bases unmatched: 2. The CDR3 is CASSQATSGGDTQYF. DNA for the CDR3: TGCGCCAGCAGCCAAGCTACTAGCGGGGGAGATACGCAGTATTTT.

The CDR3 sequence: CATSRSGVYGYTF. CDR3 nucleotide sequence: TGTGCCACCAGCAGGTCGGGGGTGTATGGCTACACCTTC. V usage is TRBV15 and J usage is TRBJ1-2; possible D gene TRBD1, 5 bases. CDR1 LNHNV and CDR2 YYDKDF come from the germline V gene (reference sequence). V was trimmed by 3 bases and J by 5 bases, leaving 10 bases between them. The CDR3 loop spans 13 amino acids.

J is TRBJ2-3 and V is TRBV12-3 or TRBV12-4; the match to TRBD2 covers 8 bases. The J segment lost 1 base and the V segment lost 6 bases, leaving 9 bases of the junction unmatched. CDR3 size: 16 residues. The CDR3, as DNA: TGTGCCAGCAGCCCATCGGGGGGGGGAGGCACAGATACGCAGTATTTT. This codes for CASSPSGGGGTDTQYF.

V usage is TRBV9 and J usage is TRBJ2-3; weak D call: TRBD2 (6 bases). Germline CDR1 SGDLS, CDR2 YYNGEE. The CDR3 is 15 amino acids. V gave up 2 bases and J gave up 0 bases, with 10 bases separating them. The CDR3 coding sequence is TGTGCCAGCAGCGTTGGGACTGCCAGCACAGATACGCAGTATTTT. Translated: CASSVGTASTDTQYF.

This clonotype has a handful of counts. The chain links TRBV3-1 to TRBJ1-2, with 7 bases aligning to TRBD1. With 1 base clipped from V and 0 bases from J, the junction kept 11 bases outside the gene matches. Germline CDR1 reads LGHDT; CDR2 reads YNNKEL (reference sequence). The CDR3 runs 18 residues. CDR3 DNA sequence: TGTGCCAGCAGCCAAGCCCCCAATACCGGGACAGCTAACTATGGCTACACCTTC. This translates into CASSQAPNTGTANYGYTF. The whole variable domain, remainder taken from reference TRBV3-1 and TRBJ1-2, is DTAVSQTPKYLVTQMGNDKSIKCEQNLGHDTMYWYKQDSKKFLKIMFSYNNKELIINETVPNRFSPKSPDKAHLNLHINSLELGDSAVYFCASSQAPNTGTANYGYTFGSGTRLTVV.

The V gene is TRBV4-2, the J gene TRBJ2-2; possible D gene TRBD2, 5 bases. Trimming took 1 base from V and 0 from J, leaving 21 bases between them. Per the germline V gene, CDR1 is LGHNA and CDR2 is YNFKEQ. The CDR3 runs to 20 residues. The CDR3 DNA is TGTGCCAGCAGCCAAGTCTCAGCAGCGCTGGACTCAGCGAACACCGGGGAGCTGTTTTTT. It yields the protein CASSQVSAALDSANTGELFF.

The sample holds a few counts of this clonotype. The chain uses TRBV9 and TRBJ1-3; no firm D call. The CDR3 has 15 residues. Germline loops: CDR1 SGDLS, CDR2 YYNGEE. Trimming pared 2 bases from V and 4 bases from J, leaving 13 bases between. The CDR3 region has the DNA TGTGCCAGCAGCGTCGGCGACACTCTCGGAAACACCATATATTTT. Amino acid sequence: CASSVGDTLGNTIYF.

This clonotype has just a few counts. The CDR3 is CASSPSTSGLAETQYF. The CDR3 nucleotides read TGTGCCAGCAGCCCATCCACTAGCGGACTGGCGGAGACCCAGTACTTC. V usage is TRBV4-2 and J usage is TRBJ2-5; 8 nucleotides agree with TRBD2. Trimming at V came to 4 bases and at J to 5 bases, leaving 12 bases not matched to a gene. CDR3 length: 16 residues. The germline CDR1 and CDR2 sequences are LGHNA and YNFKEQ.

This sequence joins TRBV6-6 and TRBJ2-3; 7 bases agree with TRBD2. The germline gives CDR1 MNHNY, CDR2 SVGAGI (reference sequence). Trimming took 6 bases from V and 2 from J; bases not matched to a gene: 5. The CDR3 sequence is 14 residues long. CDR3: CASRSGGFTDTQYF. The CDR3 DNA follows: TGTGCCAGCAGATCGGGGGGTTTCACAGATACGCAGTATTTT.

Here the CDR3 reads CASSPPGQGLPQHF. In DNA form, the CDR3 reads TGTGCCAGCAGCCCACCGGGACAGGGTCTGCCCCAGCATTTT. J is TRBJ1-5 and V is TRBV7-9; 9 bases line up with TRBD1. V gave up 5 bases and J gave up 9 bases; unmatched junction bases: 8. Germline V lookup: CDR1 SEHNR, CDR2 FQNEAQ (reference sequence). There are 14 residues in the CDR3.

This clonotype was seen a handful of times. The rearrangement links TRBV10-3 to TRBJ2-7; 8 bases are shared with TRBD1. The CDR3 loop spans 14 amino acids. Germline values: CDR1 ENHRY, CDR2 SYGVKD. V lost 11 bases and J lost 4; bases outside the gene matches: 13. The CDR3 reads CAVDQGAKSYEQYF. The CDR3 region has the DNA TGTGCCGTGGATCAGGGGGCGAAATCTTACGAGCAGTACTTC.

The rearrangement joins TRBV7-9 to TRBJ1-1; TRBD1 matches 9 bases. This CDR3 region has 15 residues. Losses at the gene ends were 0 bases for V and 3 bases for J; bases not matched to a gene: 2. CDR1 is SEHNR, CDR2 FQNEAQ, per germline (reference sequence). CDR3 protein: CASSLATGGDTEAFF. The CDR3 DNA is TGTGCCAGCAGCTTAGCCACAGGGGGCGACACTGAAGCTTTCTTT.

The sample holds a few counts of this clonotype. The chain carries TRBV30 and TRBJ2-5; TRBD2 matches 9 bases. The germline gives CDR1 GTSNPN, CDR2 SVGIG (reference sequence). There are 15 residues in the CDR3. The V and J ends lost 3 bases and 9 bases, in that order; junction bases with no gene match: 14. CDR3 coding DNA: TGTGCCTGGAGCGGCGGGGGGGCCTCAGGGGTAGCCCAGTACTTC. This translates into CAWSGGGASGVAQYF.

The rearrangement links TRBV18 to TRBJ2-5; no definite D call. Deletions cut 3 bases from V and 3 bases from J, with 11 bases between. Germline V CDR1 and CDR2: KGHSH, LQKENI. The length of the CDR3 is 14 residues. The CDR3 loop reads CASSPGSAEETQYF. The CDR3, as DNA: TGTGCCAGCTCACCTGGATCGGCGGAAGAGACCCAGTACTTC.

This clonotype was detected ten times or more. The chain links TRBV7-2 to TRBJ2-3, with no clear D. The CDR3 consists of 14 residues. With 5 bases removed from V and 2 bases from J, the gap between germline ends came to 11 bases. Germline assignment: CDR1 SGHTA and CDR2 FQGNSA. DNA for the CDR3: TGTGCCAGCAGCGCTGGCCGATACACAGATACGCAGTATTTT. Protein: CASSAGRYTDTQYF. The full variable domain, its missing parts supplied by reference TRBV7-2 and TRBJ2-3, is GAGVSQSPSNKVTEKGKDVELRCDPISGHTALYWYRQSLGQGLEFLIYFQGNSAPDKSGLPSDRFSAERTGGSVSTLTIQRTQQEDSAVYLCASSAGRYTDTQYFGPGTRLTVL.

The genes are TRBV18 and TRBJ1-4; 10 positions match TRBD1. Looked up from germline, CDR1 is KGHSH and CDR2 is LQKENI. The CDR3 runs 17 residues. V dropped 3 bases and J dropped 8; count of bases not matched to a gene: 12. CDR3 amino acids: CASSPIGTGVGEEKLFF. Here the CDR3 DNA reads TGTGCCAGCTCACCGATCGGGACAGGGGTTGGAGAGGAAAAACTGTTTTTT.

Ten or more counts support this clonotype. The chain uses TRBV12-3 or TRBV12-4 and TRBJ2-7; TRBD2 is a possible D gene (6 bases). Trimming took 5 bases from V and 2 from J, leaving 16 bases between them. The CDR3 covers 15 residues. The CDR3, as DNA: TGTGCCAGCAGTCCTTCCTACGGGGGTACCTACGAGCAGTACTTC. Translating gives CASSPSYGGTYEQYF.

V and J are TRBV6-1 and TRBJ2-5; 9 nucleotides line up with TRBD1. CDR1 is MNHNS and CDR2 is SASEGT in the germline V gene. V shed 5 bases, J shed 5 bases, and the junction held 9 bases outside the gene matches. The CDR3 totals 15 residues. The CDR3 loop reads CASSRGTGSPETQYF. CDR3 DNA sequence: TGTGCCAGCAGTCGTGGGACAGGGTCACCCGAGACCCAGTACTTC.

This clonotype appeared a single time. V is TRBV4-1 and J is TRBJ2-6; D is ambiguous. CDR1 is MGHRA and CDR2 is YSYEKL in the germline V gene. V lost 1 base and J 0 bases, leaving 10 bases between the germline ends. CDR3 size: 17 residues. The CDR3 bases are TGCGCCAGCAGCCAAGGGATAGGGCGCTCTGGGGCCAACGTCCTGACTTTC. Translation: CASSQGIGRSGANVLTF.

V is TRBV4-3 and J is TRBJ2-3, with D possibly matching TRBD1 (5 bases). The CDR3 covers 17 residues. Germline CDR1 is LGHNA and CDR2 is YSLEER. Between the trimmed V and J ends, which lost 0 bases and 3 bases, there was a span of 16 bases. This CDR3 reads CASSQDLWQGDTDTQYF. In nucleotides, the CDR3 is TGCGCCAGCAGCCAAGATTTATGGCAGGGTGATACAGATACGCAGTATTTT.